Detailed here is one T cell receptor beta chain. Its antigen is still unknown. This record belongs to a study of T cell responses to AZD1222 COVID-19 vaccine. Study-level points and caveats: White British people made up most donors, females outnumbered males, and clonal diversity was possibly underestimated. Baseline seropositives among AZD1222 recipients totaled only five to seven.

Clones were read by immunoSEQ multiplex PCR, and TCRdb kept only the in-frame ones, dropping some. Found here are around 100,000 clones, about 87% of them singletons; the top ten hold about 1.8%. V was pared by 2 bases and J by 0 bases, with 11 bases between. The CDR3 spans 15 residues. CDR1 SGHDT and CDR2 YYEEEE come from the germline V gene. The sequence came from an adult in good health. Here the sequenced sample was peripheral blood, taken on day 0 of AZD1222 vaccination. V is TRBV5-6 and J is TRBJ1-1; a possible D gene is TRBD1 (6 bases). CDR3 coding DNA: TGTGCCAGCAGCTTCTTGGACAGAGTGAACACTGAAGCTTTCTTT. As protein: CASSFLDRVNTEAFF.